The 24 T cell receptor beta chains below were found in one sample sequenced in a study of identical twins. MiXCR, run by TCRdb on the 5' RACE reads, gives a single entry per CDR3 protein. Of around 340,000 distinct CDR3 sequences listed, approximately 9.1% are singletons. The sequenced material came from naive T cells sorted from blood. The receptors originated from a woman aged 45-59 years in good health.

This clonotype has a count of ten or more. The chain employs TRBV11-2 and TRBJ2-5; D possibly uses TRBD1 or TRBD2 (5 bases each). Trimming removed 1 base at V and 6 bases at J, with 18 bases between. Germline loops: CDR1 SGHAT, CDR2 FQNNGV. This CDR3 region has 16 residues. CDR3 amino acids: CASSLAFRDPGKTQYF. The CDR3 bases are TGTGCCAGCAGCTTAGCCTTCCGGGACCCCGGAAAGACCCAGTACTTC.

Only a few counts were recorded for this clonotype. This chain uses TRBV6-1 with TRBJ2-4; D might be TRBD2 (5 bases). The germline V gene encodes CDR1 MNHNS and CDR2 SASEGT. The CDR3 extends over 12 amino acids. This CDR3 is CVTSQAKNIQYF. Here the CDR3 DNA reads TGTGTCACTAGTCAAGCCAAAAACATTCAGTACTTC.

This clonotype was found a few times. The DNA for the CDR3 is TGCGCCAGCAGCCTGCTGGCCAATGAATTGGACGAGCAGTACTTC. Translation gives CASSLLANELDEQYF. V gene TRBV5-1 combines with J gene TRBJ2-7; D is undetermined. The CDR3 is 15 residues long. Germline values: CDR1 SGHRS, CDR2 YFSETQ. V shed 4 bases and J shed 5 bases, with 19 bases lying between them.

This clonotype was picked up a small number of times. The CDR3 DNA follows: TGTGCCAGCAGTTTCGGGACAGGGCTAGGTAGTAATTCACCCCTCCACTTT. Translating gives CASSFGTGLGSNSPLHF. V usage is TRBV12-3 or TRBV12-4 and J usage is TRBJ1-6; the match to TRBD1 covers 9 bases. The V segment lost 3 bases and the J segment 6 bases; nucleotides outside the gene matches: 9. CDR3 length: 17 residues.

The V and J genes are TRBV12-3 or TRBV12-4 and TRBJ2-1; D unresolved. Trimming removed 7 bases at V and 8 bases at J, with 15 bases between. The CDR3 runs to 13 residues. For the CDR3, the DNA is TGTGCCAGCACCCTTCCCGGTAGTGATGAGCAGTTCTTC. This encodes CASTLPGSDEQFF.

The chain has TRBV9 and TRBJ2-1; TRBD2 matches 16 bases. The CDR3 spans 21 residues. The trim removed 0 bases at V and 6 bases at J, leaving 15 bases unmatched. Germline V gene sequence: CDR1 SGDLS, CDR2 YYNGEE. For the CDR3, the DNA is TGTGCCAGCAGCGTAGATTTGTTATCCGGGACTAGCGGGAGGGCCCCCAATGAGCAGTTCTTC. Encoded protein: CASSVDLLSGTSGRAPNEQFF.

This clonotype occurred many times. V and J are TRBV7-8 and TRBJ2-7; no clear D. Germline V lookup: CDR1 SGHVS, CDR2 FQNEAQ. V shed 5 bases and J shed 6 bases, with 11 bases lying between them. This CDR3 spans 12 amino acids. CDR3 DNA: TGTGCCAGCAGCCTCCTGAATCTCGAGCAGTACGTC. Translated, it gives CASSLLNLEQYV.

This clonotype was seen only a few times. The chain couples TRBV20-1 to TRBJ2-3; a possible D gene is TRBD2 (6 bases). Looked up from germline, CDR1 is DFQATT and CDR2 is SNEGSKA (reference sequence). The CDR3 covers 15 residues. The V end was cut by 6 bases, the J end by 0 bases, with 16 bases between. This CDR3 is CSASRRVDSTDTQYF. The CDR3, as DNA: TGCAGTGCGAGTCGGAGGGTTGATAGCACAGATACGCAGTATTTT.

The chain has TRBV29-1 and TRBJ2-5; D unresolved. The CDR3 runs 13 residues. V was cut by 4 bases and J by 2 bases, with 11 bases left in between. Germline values: CDR1 SQVTM, CDR2 ANQGSEA. The CDR3 loop reads CSVVGDSQETQYF. The CDR3 DNA is TGCAGCGTTGTCGGCGACTCTCAAGAGACCCAGTACTTC.

This clonotype came up a few times. The chain employs TRBV29-1 and TRBJ2-3, with D perhaps given as TRBD1 or TRBD2 (5 bases each). CDR1 SQVTM and CDR2 ANQGSEA come from the germline V gene. The CDR3 consists of 13 residues. Between the trimmed V and J ends, which lost 4 bases and 2 bases, there was a span of 10 bases. Written as DNA, the CDR3 is TGCAGCGTTGGGACGGGGACCACAGATACGCAGTATTTT. Its translation is CSVGTGTTDTQYF.

The V call is TRBV7-2, the J call TRBJ2-1; D gene unclear. This CDR3 is 13 amino acids long. Germline CDR1 SGHTA, CDR2 FQGNSA. The V end was cut by 3 bases, the J end by 7 bases, with 10 bases between. DNA of the CDR3: TGTGCCAGCAGCTTTCTCTCGGTTAATGAGCAGTTCTTC. Translated, it gives CASSFLSVNEQFF.

V is TRBV10-3 and J is TRBJ2-5, with D uncertain. Germline CDR1 is ENHRY and CDR2 is SYGVKD. The CDR3 has 13 amino acids. Trimming shortened V by 2 bases and J by 4 bases, and 8 bases separated the two germline ends. The CDR3 DNA follows: TGTGCCATCAGTGAGGACTGGTTAGAGACCCAGTACTTC. Its protein is CAISEDWLETQYF.

This clonotype has more than one count but fewer than ten. The chain combines TRBV24-1 with TRBJ2-3; 8 bases line up with TRBD1. The CDR3 extends over 16 amino acids. Germline values: CDR1 KGHDR, CDR2 SFDVKD. Unmatched junction bases numbered 7, after V lost 4 bases and J lost 2 bases. As DNA, the CDR3 is TGTGCCACCAGTGAGCTCTTGACAGGGGACACAGATACGCAGTATTTT. Its protein product is CATSELLTGDTDTQYF.

The rearrangement uses TRBV15 and TRBJ1-5; a weak D match, TRBD1 (5 bases). The CDR3 contains 15 residues. The germline gives CDR1 LNHNV, CDR2 YYDKDF (reference sequence). V was cut by 0 bases and J by 3 bases, with 9 bases left in between. CDR3 residues: CATSRDRDLNQPQHF. CDR3 DNA: TGTGCCACCAGCAGAGACAGGGACCTCAATCAGCCCCAGCATTTT.

This clonotype has only a few counts. The V call is TRBV12-3 or TRBV12-4, the J call TRBJ2-7; no clear D. Trimming shortened V by 1 base and J by 0 bases, and 7 bases separated the two germline ends. CDR3 length equals 14 residues. The CDR3 DNA follows: TGTGCCAGCAGTTTAGGTCGCTACTCCTACGAGCAGTACTTC. Protein product: CASSLGRYSYEQYF.

This clonotype was counted many times. The rearrangement links TRBV11-2 to TRBJ2-1; 7 bases align to TRBD1. Trimming at V came to 8 bases and at J to 3 bases, leaving 7 bases not matched to a gene. The CDR3 consists of 14 residues. Per the germline V gene, CDR1 is SGHAT and CDR2 is FQNNGV. As DNA, the CDR3 is TGTGCCAGCGGGACCGGGACAGACTACAATGAGCAGTTCTTC. Its protein is CASGTGTDYNEQFF.

The chain carries TRBV11-2 and TRBJ1-1, with TRBD1 matching 8 bases. The germline CDR1 and CDR2 sequences are SGHAT and FQNNGV. V was pared by 4 bases and J by 0 bases, with 4 bases of the junction left unmatched. The CDR3 contains 15 residues. CDR3 DNA sequence: TGTGCCAGCAGCTCTCAGACAGGGGTGAACACTGAAGCTTTCTTT. This gives the protein CASSSQTGVNTEAFF. Combining the CDR3 with reference TRBV11-2 and TRBJ1-1 gives the whole variable domain EAGVAQSPRYKIIEKRQSVAFWCNPISGHATLYWYQQILGQGPKLLIQFQNNGVVDDSQLPKDRFSAERLKGVDSTLKIQPAKLEDSAVYLCASSSQTGVNTEAFFGQGTRLTVV.

This clonotype showed up just once. A much larger clone differs from this one at a single base, so this may be a read error. This rearrangement joins TRBV5-1 to TRBJ1-2; D may be TRBD1 (5 bases). Germline V gene lookup returns CDR1 SGHRS and CDR2 YFSETQ. CDR3 length equals 13 residues. CDR3 amino acids: CASSLEGFDGDTF. The CDR3, as DNA: TGCGCCAGCAGCTTGGAGGGGTTCGATGGCGACACCTTC. Together with reference TRBV5-1 and TRBJ1-2, the CDR3 gives the full variable domain: KAGVTQTPRYLIKTRGQQVTLSCSPISGHRSVSWYQQTPGQGLQFLFEYFSETQRNKGNFPGRFSGRQFSNSRSEMNVSTLELGDSALYLCASSLEGFDGDTFGSGTRLTVV.

This clonotype was seen ten or more times. The rearrangement joins TRBV24-1 to TRBJ2-1; D perhaps matches TRBD1 (6 bases). The germline gives CDR1 KGHDR, CDR2 SFDVKD. The CDR3 has 13 residues. V dropped 6 bases and J dropped 12 bases, with 17 bases sitting between them. As DNA, the CDR3 is TGTGCCACCAGTCTATTTGGGGGCACAAGGCAGTTCTTC. It specifies CATSLFGGTRQFF.

This clonotype has only a few counts. The V call is TRBV9, the J call TRBJ2-2; D ambiguous. The CDR3 has 14 residues. The germline V and J ends were trimmed by 0 bases and 4 bases, with 7 bases remaining between them. Germline V lookup: CDR1 SGDLS, CDR2 YYNGEE. This CDR3 reads CASSVGQITGELFF. CDR3 bases: TGTGCCAGCAGCGTAGGGCAGATCACCGGGGAGCTGTTTTTT.

The chain couples TRBV5-1 to TRBJ1-2, with D perhaps matching TRBD1 (5 bases). There are 15 residues in the CDR3. Germline-derived CDR1 and CDR2 are SGHRS and YFSETQ. The V end lost 0 bases, the J end lost 4 bases, and 13 bases lay between the germline ends. The chain's CDR3 is CASSLEGAVVYGYTF. In DNA form, the CDR3 reads TGCGCCAGCAGCTTGGAAGGGGCAGTCGTCTATGGCTACACCTTC.

This clonotype was recorded a few times. The chain combines TRBV7-9 with TRBJ2-1; 8 bases align to TRBD2. The CDR3 runs 19 residues. Trimming at V came to 1 base and at J to 2 bases, leaving 13 bases not matched to a gene. The germline gives CDR1 SEHNR, CDR2 FQNEAQ (reference sequence). Here the CDR3 DNA reads TGTGCCAGCAGCTTAGTCCCTATCAAGCGGGAGAACACCTACAATGAGCAGTTCTTC. Residues: CASSLVPIKRENTYNEQFF.

The J gene is TRBJ1-1, the V gene TRBV10-3, with D unresolved. Germline assignment: CDR1 ENHRY and CDR2 SYGVKD. V lost 8 bases to trimming and J lost 3 bases, with 13 bases between them. The CDR3 length is 13 residues. CDR3 loop: CAIGVGMHTEAFF. CDR3 DNA: TGTGCCATCGGTGTGGGAATGCACACTGAAGCTTTCTTT.

This clonotype has at least ten counts. The genes are TRBV6-5 and TRBJ2-2; the D is unclear. CDR1 is MNHEY and CDR2 is SVGAGI in the germline V gene. CDR3 length equals 17 residues. Trimming removed 0 bases at V and 5 bases at J, with 16 bases between. The CDR3 is CASSYSIAKGRTGELFF. The CDR3 DNA is TGTGCCAGCAGTTACTCAATTGCCAAAGGGCGGACCGGGGAGCTGTTTTTT.